These 17 T cell receptor beta chains share one sample of origin, sequenced in a study of post-analysis software for immune sequencing data. Broader study findings: Roughly 5 TRBV segments occurring more often in patients than controls included TRBV5-6, TRBV5-1 and TRBV20-1.

Their specific antigens are unknown. Every TCR beta cDNA library bore unique molecular identifiers. In TCRdb, the PCR reads were re-called with MiXCR into one record per CDR3 protein. The sample has a few hundred thousand distinct CDR3 sequences, 34% seen once. The sample was blood. These receptor sequences come from a girl under 18 with multiple sclerosis.

As regards this clonotype: The junction departs from germline at one end; a sequencing error may be responsible. This CDR3 is CASSPQPSGSGANALTF. CDR3 DNA sequence: TGTGCCAGCAGCCCACAACCGTCGGGCTCTGGGGCCAACGCCCTGACTTTC. The chain links TRBV9 to TRBJ2-6; D is perhaps TRBD1 (5 bases). In germline, CDR1 is SGDLS, CDR2 YYNGEE. The CDR3 consists of 17 residues.

This clonotype was detected a few times. The genes are TRBV4-1 and TRBJ1-5; weak D call: TRBD1 (6 bases). The CDR3 contains 17 residues. The ends were cut back, 4 bases at V and 5 bases at J, with 21 bases in the middle. The germline V gene encodes CDR1 MGHRA and CDR2 YSYEKL. The CDR3, as DNA: TGCGCCAGCAGCCGGATTCCGGTGGTGGACAGAGATCAGCCCCAGCATTTT. Its translation is CASSRIPVVDRDQPQHF.

This clonotype was counted only a few times. The V gene is TRBV11-1, the J gene TRBJ2-7; D may be TRBD1 or TRBD2 (5 bases each). Between the trimmed V and J ends, which lost 0 bases and 2 bases, there was a span of 8 bases. CDR1 is SGHAT and CDR2 is FQDESV in the germline V gene (reference sequence). This CDR3 contains 14 residues. The CDR3, as DNA: TGTGCCAGCAGCTTAGCCGGGGCTCCCTACGAGCAGTACTTC. This sequence encodes CASSLAGAPYEQYF.

This clonotype has only a few counts. The CDR3 reads CASSKDGTDTQYF. The DNA for the CDR3 is TGTGCCAGCAGCAAGGACGGCACAGATACGCAGTATTTT. This rearrangement joins TRBV12-3 or TRBV12-4 to TRBJ2-3; D not certain. The CDR3 runs to 13 residues. V lost 6 bases to trimming and J lost 1 base, with 8 bases between them.

Written as DNA, the CDR3 is TGTGCCAGCAGTCCCCGGGACAGCCCCAGCGCCTACGGCACAGATACGCAGTATTTT. Translation gives CASSPRDSPSAYGTDTQYF. The chain is built from TRBV12-3 or TRBV12-4 and TRBJ2-3; TRBD1 matches at 7 bases. After removal of 5 bases from V and 1 base from J, the junction contained 18 bases not matched to a gene. The CDR3 sequence is 19 residues long.

A few counts support this clonotype. The CDR3 coding sequence is TGCGCCAGCAGCCAAGTAGGGCTAGCCCCAGAGACCCAGTACTTC. The encoded protein is CASSQVGLAPETQYF. The chain is built from TRBV4-1 and TRBJ2-5, with a tentative D call TRBD2 (5 bases). Per the germline V gene, CDR1 is MGHRA and CDR2 is YSYEKL. Trimming left V 1 base short and J 4 bases short, with 13 bases between. This CDR3 region has 15 residues.

This clonotype occurred once. Compared with germline, one end of the junction differs, possibly owing to a read error. The chain joins TRBV6-5 to TRBJ2-7; the match to TRBD2 covers 15 bases. The J call may be in error: the DNA end matches TRBJ2-5 better. This CDR3 region has 19 residues. CDR1 is MNHEY, CDR2 SVGAGI, per germline. The CDR3 is CVSSYSIQGLAGGRETQYF. In DNA form, the CDR3 reads TGTGTCAGCAGTTACTCGATCCAAGGACTAGCGGGGGGGCGGGAGACCCAGTACTTC.

V gene TRBV29-1 combines with J gene TRBJ1-1; D is possibly TRBD1 (6 bases). The CDR3 covers 12 residues. Trimming shortened V by 4 bases and J by 1 base, and 7 bases separated the two germline ends. Germline-derived CDR1 and CDR2 are SQVTM and ANQGSEA. The CDR3 loop is CSVGQANTEAFF. DNA for the CDR3: TGCAGCGTTGGACAGGCGAACACTGAAGCTTTCTTT.

This clonotype was counted a few times. This chain links TRBV5-1 with TRBJ2-7; TRBD1 aligns across 9 bases. CDR3 length equals 15 residues. CDR1 is SGHRS and CDR2 is YFSETQ in the germline V gene. V lost 4 bases and J lost 4; bases outside the gene matches: 9. The CDR3 DNA reads TGCGCCAGCAGCATCACCGGGACAGGGAAGTACGAGCAGTACTTC. Translating gives CASSITGTGKYEQYF.

With respect to this clonotype: An end of the junction differs from the germline gene, which may be a read error. The genes are TRBV28 and TRBJ1-4, with a tentative D call TRBD1 (5 bases). CDR1 is MDHEN, CDR2 SYDVKM, per germline. The CDR3 has 15 residues. DNA of the CDR3: TGTGCCAGCAGTTCCTCCCGGGGGGAGGCAGAAAAACGGTTTTTT. Amino acid sequence: CASSSSRGEAEKRFF.

The V and J genes are TRBV12-3 or TRBV12-4 and TRBJ2-5, with 10 bases lining up with TRBD2. J lost 2 bases, V lost 6 bases, and 9 bases had no gene match. The CDR3 runs 16 residues. CDR3: CASSRTERGGQETQYF. The CDR3 DNA follows: TGTGCCAGCAGCCGTACGGAGCGGGGGGGACAAGAGACCCAGTACTTC.

There are a few counts of this clonotype. The V call is TRBV4-1, the J call TRBJ2-7, with TRBD1 identical over 8 bases. This CDR3 is built from 18 residues. CDR1 and CDR2 (germline): MGHRA, YSYEKL. Germline trimming cut 1 base from V and 3 bases from J; bases unmatched to any gene: 14. CDR3 coding DNA: TGCGCCAGCAGCCAAGTTGGGCCCGGACAGGGTCACCGCTACGAGCAGTACTTC. It encodes CASSQVGPGQGHRYEQYF.

This rearrangement joins TRBV20-1 to TRBJ2-7, with 10 bases aligning to TRBD1. The CDR3 is 15 amino acids. The germline CDR1 and CDR2 sequences are DFQATT and SNEGSKA (reference sequence). The V and J ends lost 5 bases and 0 bases, in that order; junction bases with no gene match: 7. The CDR3 sequence: CSAGLGTGVSYEQYF. CDR3 DNA sequence: TGCAGTGCTGGATTGGGGACAGGGGTCTCCTACGAGCAGTACTTC.

The table lists this clonotype with a few counts. This chain joins TRBV6-1 and TRBJ2-7; no definite D call. The CDR3 extends over 12 amino acids. Looked up from germline, CDR1 is MNHNS and CDR2 is SASEGT. The V end was cut by 8 bases, the J end by 2 bases, with 10 bases between. In nucleotides, the CDR3 is TGTGCCAGCGCTATCATGGCCTACGAGCAGTACTTC. It is translated as CASAIMAYEQYF.

The chain has TRBV29-1 and TRBJ2-6; D call uncertain. CDR1 SQVTM and CDR2 ANQGSEA come from the germline V gene. Trimming cost V 5 bases and J 2 bases, with 7 bases left between them. This CDR3 contains 13 residues. The CDR3 protein is CSVFPPGANVLTF. The CDR3 nucleotides read TGCAGCGTTTTTCCGCCTGGGGCCAACGTCCTGACTTTC.

This clonotype was picked up many times. The gene calls are TRBV10-3 and TRBJ2-3; unclear D gene. Germline V gives CDR1 ENHRY, CDR2 SYGVKD. The length of the CDR3 is 14 residues. The germline V and J ends were trimmed by 4 bases and 0 bases, with 8 bases remaining between them. Here the CDR3 reads CAISVVSSTDTQYF. CDR3 sequence (DNA): TGTGCCATCAGTGTTGTGTCCAGCACAGATACGCAGTATTTT.

V usage is TRBV20-1 and J usage is TRBJ2-5, with 15 nucleotides matching TRBD2. CDR3 length: 15 residues. J gave up 4 bases and V 6 bases, and 6 bases lay outside the gene matches. The germline V gene encodes CDR1 DFQATT and CDR2 SNEGSKA (reference sequence). CDR3: CSATWTSGGGETQYF. CDR3 DNA: TGCAGTGCCACCTGGACTAGCGGGGGGGGAGAGACCCAGTACTTC.